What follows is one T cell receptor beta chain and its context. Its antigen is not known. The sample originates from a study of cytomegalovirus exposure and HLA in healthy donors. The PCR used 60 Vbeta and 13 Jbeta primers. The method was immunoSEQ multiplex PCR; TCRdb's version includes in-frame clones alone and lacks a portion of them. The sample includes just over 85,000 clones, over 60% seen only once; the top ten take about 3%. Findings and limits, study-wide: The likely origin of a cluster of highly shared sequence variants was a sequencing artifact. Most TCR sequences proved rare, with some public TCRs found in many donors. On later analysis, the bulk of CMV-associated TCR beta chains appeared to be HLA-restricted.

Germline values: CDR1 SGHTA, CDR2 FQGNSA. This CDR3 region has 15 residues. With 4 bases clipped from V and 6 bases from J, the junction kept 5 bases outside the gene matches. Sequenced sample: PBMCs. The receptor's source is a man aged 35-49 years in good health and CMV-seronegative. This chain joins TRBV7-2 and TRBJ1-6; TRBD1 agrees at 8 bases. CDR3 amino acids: CASSSGQGLNSPLHF. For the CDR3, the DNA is TGTGCCAGCAGCTCCGGACAGGGCCTTAATTCACCCCTCCACTTT.